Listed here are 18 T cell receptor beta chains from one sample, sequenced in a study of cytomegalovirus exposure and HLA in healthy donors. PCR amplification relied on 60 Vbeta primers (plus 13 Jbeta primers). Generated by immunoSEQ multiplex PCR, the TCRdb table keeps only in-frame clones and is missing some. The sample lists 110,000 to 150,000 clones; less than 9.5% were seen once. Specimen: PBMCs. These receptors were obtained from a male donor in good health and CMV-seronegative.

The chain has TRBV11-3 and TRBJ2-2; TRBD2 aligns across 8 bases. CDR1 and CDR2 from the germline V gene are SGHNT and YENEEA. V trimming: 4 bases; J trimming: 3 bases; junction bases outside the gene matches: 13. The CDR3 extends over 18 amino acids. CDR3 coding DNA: TGTGCCAGCAGCTCCCAGCGGGGGCACTTGGAGGACACCGGGGAGCTGTTTTTT. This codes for CASSSQRGHLEDTGELFF.

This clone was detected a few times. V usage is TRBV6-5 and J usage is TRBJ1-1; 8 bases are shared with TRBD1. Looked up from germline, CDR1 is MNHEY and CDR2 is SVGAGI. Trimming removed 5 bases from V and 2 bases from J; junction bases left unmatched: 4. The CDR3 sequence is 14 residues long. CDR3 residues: CASSGDRSNTEAFF. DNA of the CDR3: TGTGCCAGCAGTGGGGACAGGAGTAACACTGAAGCTTTCTTT.

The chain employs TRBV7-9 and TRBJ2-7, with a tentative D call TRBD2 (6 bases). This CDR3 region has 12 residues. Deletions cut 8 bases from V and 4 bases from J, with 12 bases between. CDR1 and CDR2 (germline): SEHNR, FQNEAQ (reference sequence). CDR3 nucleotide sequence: TGTGCCAGCCTGGGGCGGGAATACGAGCAGTACTTC. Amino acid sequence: CASLGREYEQYF.

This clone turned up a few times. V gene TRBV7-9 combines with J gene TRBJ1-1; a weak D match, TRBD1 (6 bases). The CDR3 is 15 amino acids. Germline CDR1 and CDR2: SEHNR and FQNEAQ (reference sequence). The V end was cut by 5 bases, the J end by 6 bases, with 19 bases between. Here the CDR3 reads CASSIHAGGSAEAFF. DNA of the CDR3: TGTGCCAGCAGCATCCACGCGGGGGGCAGCGCTGAAGCTTTCTTT.

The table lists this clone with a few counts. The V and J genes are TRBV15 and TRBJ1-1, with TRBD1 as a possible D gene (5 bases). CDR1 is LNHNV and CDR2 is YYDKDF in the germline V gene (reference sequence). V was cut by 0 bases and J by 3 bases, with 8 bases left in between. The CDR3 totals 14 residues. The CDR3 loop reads CATSRDWGDTEAFF. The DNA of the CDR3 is TGTGCCACCAGCAGAGATTGGGGGGACACTGAAGCTTTCTTT.

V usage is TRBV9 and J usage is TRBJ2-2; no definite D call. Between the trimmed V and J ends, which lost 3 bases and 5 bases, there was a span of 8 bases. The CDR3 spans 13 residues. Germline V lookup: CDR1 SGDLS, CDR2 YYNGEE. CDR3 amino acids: CASSATSTGELFF. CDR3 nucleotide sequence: TGTGCCAGCAGCGCGACTTCTACCGGGGAGCTGTTTTTT. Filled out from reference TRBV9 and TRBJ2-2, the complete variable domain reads DSGVTQTPKHLITATGQRVTLRCSPRSGDLSVYWYQQSLDQGLQFLIQYYNGEERAKGNILERFSAQQFPDLHSELNLSSLELGDSALYFCASSATSTGELFFGEGSRLTVL.

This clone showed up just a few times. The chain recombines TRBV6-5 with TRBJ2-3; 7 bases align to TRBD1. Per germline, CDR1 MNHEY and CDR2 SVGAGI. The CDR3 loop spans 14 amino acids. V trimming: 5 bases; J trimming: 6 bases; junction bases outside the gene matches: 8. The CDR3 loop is CASSDRARFDTQYF. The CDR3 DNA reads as TGTGCCAGCAGTGACAGGGCGCGCTTTGATACGCAGTATTTT.

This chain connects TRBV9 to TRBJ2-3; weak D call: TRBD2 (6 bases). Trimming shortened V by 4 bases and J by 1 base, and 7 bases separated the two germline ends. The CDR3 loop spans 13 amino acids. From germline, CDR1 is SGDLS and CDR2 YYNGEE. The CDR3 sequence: CASSRGGTDTQYF. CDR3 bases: TGTGCCAGCAGCCGCGGGGGCACAGATACGCAGTATTTT.

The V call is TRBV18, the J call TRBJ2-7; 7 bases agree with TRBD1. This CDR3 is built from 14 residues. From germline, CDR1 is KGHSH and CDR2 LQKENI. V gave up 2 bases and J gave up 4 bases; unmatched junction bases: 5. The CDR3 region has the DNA TGTGCCAGCTCACCAGGTACAGGGGAGTACGAGCAGTACTTC. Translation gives CASSPGTGEYEQYF.

This chain's CDR3 is CASAITSGSEQYF. CDR3 nucleotides: TGTGCCAGCGCCATAACTAGCGGGAGCGAGCAGTACTTC. This chain connects TRBV25-1 to TRBJ2-7; TRBD2 agrees at 11 bases. With V trimmed by 8 bases and J by 6 bases, 6 bases remained unmatched. CDR3 size: 13 residues. The germline V gene has CDR1 MGHDK and CDR2 SYGVNS.

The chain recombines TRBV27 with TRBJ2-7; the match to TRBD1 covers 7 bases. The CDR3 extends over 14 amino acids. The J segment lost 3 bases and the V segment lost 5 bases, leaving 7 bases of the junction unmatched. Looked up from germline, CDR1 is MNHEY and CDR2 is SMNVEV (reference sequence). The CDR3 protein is CASSPRTGNYEQYF. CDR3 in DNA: TGTGCCAGCAGTCCCCGGACAGGAAACTACGAGCAGTACTTC.

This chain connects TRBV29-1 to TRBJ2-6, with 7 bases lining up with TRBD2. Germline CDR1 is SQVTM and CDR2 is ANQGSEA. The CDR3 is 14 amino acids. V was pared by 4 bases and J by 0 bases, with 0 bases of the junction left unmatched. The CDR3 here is CSVGEGSGANVLTF. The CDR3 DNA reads TGCAGCGTTGGGGAGGGCTCTGGGGCCAACGTCCTGACTTTC.

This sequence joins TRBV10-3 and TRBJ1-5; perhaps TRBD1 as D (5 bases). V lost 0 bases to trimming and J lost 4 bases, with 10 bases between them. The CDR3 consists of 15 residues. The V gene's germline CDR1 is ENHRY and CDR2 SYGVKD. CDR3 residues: CAISESGGENQPQHF. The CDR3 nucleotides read TGTGCCATCAGTGAGTCGGGGGGGGAGAATCAGCCCCAGCATTTT.

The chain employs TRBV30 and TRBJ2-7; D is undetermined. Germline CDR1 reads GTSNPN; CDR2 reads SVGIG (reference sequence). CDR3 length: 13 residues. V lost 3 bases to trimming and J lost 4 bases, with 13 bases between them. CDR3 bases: TGTGCCTGGAGGGCCCCTCCCCTTTACGAGCAGTACTTC. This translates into CAWRAPPLYEQYF.

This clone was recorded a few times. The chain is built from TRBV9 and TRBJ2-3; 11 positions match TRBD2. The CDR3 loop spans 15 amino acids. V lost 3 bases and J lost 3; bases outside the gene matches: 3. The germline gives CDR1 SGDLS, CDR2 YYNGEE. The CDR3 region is CASSASSGRTDTQYF. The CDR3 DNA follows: TGTGCCAGCAGCGCCTCTAGCGGGAGGACAGATACGCAGTATTTT.

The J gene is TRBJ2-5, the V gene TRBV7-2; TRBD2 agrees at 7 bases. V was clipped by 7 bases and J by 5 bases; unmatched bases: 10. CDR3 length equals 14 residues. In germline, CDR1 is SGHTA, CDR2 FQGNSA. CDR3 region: CASTTSMWGETQYF. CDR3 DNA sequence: TGTGCCAGCACGACTAGCATGTGGGGGGAGACCCAGTACTTC. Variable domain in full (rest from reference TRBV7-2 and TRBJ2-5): GAGVSQSPSNKVTEKGKDVELRCDPISGHTALYWYRQSLGQGLEFLIYFQGNSAPDKSGLPSDRFSAERTGGSVSTLTIQRTQQEDSAVYLCASTTSMWGETQYFGPGTRLLVL.

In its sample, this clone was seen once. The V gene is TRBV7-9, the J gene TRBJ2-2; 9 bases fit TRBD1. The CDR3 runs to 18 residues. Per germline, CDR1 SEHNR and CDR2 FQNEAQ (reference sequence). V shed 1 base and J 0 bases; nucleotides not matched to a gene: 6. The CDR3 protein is CASSLGVRQGANTGELFF. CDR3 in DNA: TGTGCCAGCAGCTTAGGGGTGAGACAGGGGGCGAACACCGGGGAGCTGTTTTTT.

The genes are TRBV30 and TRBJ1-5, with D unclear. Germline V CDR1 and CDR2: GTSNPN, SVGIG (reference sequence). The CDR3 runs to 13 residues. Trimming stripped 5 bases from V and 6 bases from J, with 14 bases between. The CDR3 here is CAWAKSGSQPQHF. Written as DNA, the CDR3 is TGTGCCTGGGCCAAGAGTGGTTCTCAGCCCCAGCATTTT.